One and the same sample provided the 27 T cell receptor beta chains below, sequenced in a study of Graves' ophthalmopathy and Graves' hyperthyroidism. The sequenced template was RNA, covering the TCR beta CDR3 region. HTBI primers were employed in first-round RT-PCR, then a second-round multiplex PCR followed. TCRdb reanalysed the multiplex PCR reads using MiXCR and keeps one entry per CDR3 protein. The table has 230,000 or so distinct CDR3 sequences, about 46% seen once. The sequenced sample consisted of peripheral blood. The source is an adult man with Graves' ophthalmopathy.

The rearrangement uses TRBV7-2 and TRBJ1-1; D ambiguous. Germline V gene lookup returns CDR1 SGHTA and CDR2 FQGNSA. The CDR3 contains 15 residues. V gave up 1 base and J gave up 2 bases, with 11 bases separating them. The chain's CDR3 is CASSLGPGVNTEAFF. The CDR3 DNA reads as TGTGCCAGCAGCTTAGGTCCAGGAGTTAACACTGAAGCTTTCTTT.

This clonotype turned up a few times. The chain carries TRBV4-1 and TRBJ2-7; 11 bases map to TRBD1. The V gene's germline CDR1 is MGHRA and CDR2 YSYEKL. The CDR3 is 14 amino acids. V trimming: 4 bases; J trimming: 6 bases; junction bases outside the gene matches: 5. CDR3 sequence reads: CASSPGQGEFEQYF. The CDR3 nucleotides are TGCGCCAGCAGCCCGGGACAGGGGGAGTTCGAGCAGTACTTC.

This sequence joins TRBV7-2 and TRBJ2-7, with 10 bases fitting TRBD2. The trim removed 6 bases at V and 2 bases at J, leaving 7 bases unmatched. This CDR3 has 15 residues. The V gene's germline CDR1 is SGHTA and CDR2 FQGNSA. CDR3 nucleotide sequence: TGTGCCAGCAGTTGGGGAAGCGGGGGGGCCTACGAGCAGTACTTC. Encoded protein: CASSWGSGGAYEQYF.

This clonotype was seen only a few times. The chain carries TRBV2 and TRBJ1-1, with TRBD1 as a possible D gene (5 bases). Trimming cost V 8 bases and J 1 base, with 11 bases left between them. The CDR3 totals 13 residues. Germline V gene data show CDR1 as SNHLY and CDR2 as FYNNEI. CDR3 loop: CASYGRANTEAFF. Written as DNA, the CDR3 is TGTGCCAGCTACGGCAGGGCGAACACTGAAGCTTTCTTT.

J is TRBJ2-5 and V is TRBV9; tentative D call: TRBD2 (6 bases). V dropped 5 bases and J dropped 5 bases, with 16 bases sitting between them. Germline V CDR1 and CDR2: SGDLS, YYNGEE. The CDR3 runs 14 residues. The DNA for the CDR3 is TGTGCCAGCAGTTTACGGGTGGAGGGTGAGACCCAGTACTTC. Translating it yields CASSLRVEGETQYF.

This chain joins TRBV15 and TRBJ2-2, with 11 bases matching TRBD2. Germline CDR1 LNHNV, CDR2 YYDKDF (reference sequence). The CDR3 is 18 amino acids. Unmatched junction bases numbered 8, after V lost 1 base and J lost 4 bases. CDR3 amino acids: CATSRGLAGGSGTGELFF. The CDR3 DNA reads TGTGCCACCAGCAGAGGTCTAGCGGGAGGCTCGGGCACCGGGGAGCTGTTTTTT.

This clonotype has a count of ten or more. The DNA of the CDR3 is TGCGCCAGCAGTGAGTCTTTAGGGCAGCCCCAGCATTTT. This gives the protein CASSESLGQPQHF. The V gene is TRBV10-2, the J gene TRBJ1-5, with D unclear. The germline CDR1 and CDR2 sequences are WSHSY and SAAADI. V was shortened by 0 bases and J by 7 bases, with 7 bases between the two germline ends. The CDR3 is 13 residues long.

This clonotype appeared many times. The chain employs TRBV20-1 and TRBJ1-3, with D uncertain. Germline V lookup: CDR1 DFQATT, CDR2 SNEGSKA (reference sequence). The CDR3 covers 11 residues. Trimming left V 6 bases short and J 7 bases short, with 10 bases between. CDR3 in DNA: TGCAGTGCCACGATCGGCAACACCATATATTTT. As protein: CSATIGNTIYF.

This clonotype has only a few counts. The chain has TRBV7-9 and TRBJ1-6, with no clear D. The V end was cut by 5 bases, the J end by 4 bases, with 15 bases between. The CDR3 totals 16 residues. CDR1 SEHNR and CDR2 FQNEAQ come from the germline V gene (reference sequence). The CDR3 DNA is TGTGCCAGCAGCCACGAGGGCGGGGTTTATAATTCACCCCTCCACTTT. It translates to CASSHEGGVYNSPLHF.

This sequence joins TRBV3-1 and TRBJ2-7; unclear D gene. CDR3 length equals 14 residues. V lost 1 base and J 0 bases, leaving 7 bases between the germline ends. Looked up from germline, CDR1 is LGHDT and CDR2 is YNNKEL (reference sequence). The CDR3 DNA follows: TGTGCCAGCAGCCAAGGGACCCACTCCTACGAGCAGTACTTC. It encodes CASSQGTHSYEQYF.

This clonotype was recorded a few times. This chain connects TRBV10-3 to TRBJ2-5; D assignment may be TRBD1 or TRBD2 (5 bases each). Germline V gives CDR1 ENHRY, CDR2 SYGVKD. This CDR3 region has 17 residues. With 0 bases removed from V and 6 bases from J, the gap between germline ends came to 20 bases. The CDR3 spells CAISESVTGAGKQTQYF. CDR3 nucleotides: TGTGCCATCAGTGAGTCGGTTACCGGGGCAGGGAAACAGACCCAGTACTTC.

The V gene is TRBV24-1, the J gene TRBJ2-7, with a weak D call TRBD2 (6 bases). Per the germline V gene, CDR1 is KGHDR and CDR2 is SFDVKD. CDR3 length: 15 amino acids. Trimming removed 4 bases at V and 3 bases at J, with 15 bases between. CDR3 sequence reads: CATSDSGSGFYEQYF. The CDR3 coding sequence is TGTGCCACCAGTGACTCTGGGAGCGGGTTCTACGAGCAGTACTTC.

The chain carries TRBV7-2 and TRBJ2-7; D not certain. CDR3 length: 15 residues. Per the germline V gene, CDR1 is SGHTA and CDR2 is FQGNSA. V shed 0 bases and J shed 3 bases, with 12 bases lying between them. The DNA of the CDR3 is TGTGCCAGCAGCTTAGCGCCGGATGGATACTACGAGCAGTACTTC. Residues: CASSLAPDGYYEQYF. Variable domain in full (rest from reference TRBV7-2 and TRBJ2-7): GAGVSQSPSNKVTEKGKDVELRCDPISGHTALYWYRQSLGQGLEFLIYFQGNSAPDKSGLPSDRFSAERTGGSVSTLTIQRTQQEDSAVYLCASSLAPDGYYEQYFGPGTRLTVT.

This clonotype was recorded a few times. V is TRBV10-3 and J is TRBJ2-2, with 10 bases aligning to TRBD1. The CDR3 length is 15 residues. With 6 bases clipped from V and 0 bases from J, the junction kept 1 base outside the gene matches. CDR1 and CDR2 from the germline V gene are ENHRY and SYGVKD. DNA of the CDR3: TGTGCCATCAGAGGGACAGGGGCGAACACCGGGGAGCTGTTTTTT. Protein: CAIRGTGANTGELFF.

This clonotype was counted many times. V is TRBV20-1 and J is TRBJ2-2; no clear D gene. Trimming took off 1 base at V and 3 bases at J, with 6 bases between the two ends. Germline CDR1 and CDR2: DFQATT and SNEGSKA (reference sequence). This CDR3 has 13 residues. The CDR3 DNA reads TGCAGTGCTAGAGGACGGGACACCGGGGAGCTGTTTTTT. Translation: CSARGRDTGELFF.

The rearrangement joins TRBV7-9 to TRBJ2-7; TRBD1 might be the D (6 bases). Germline-derived CDR1 and CDR2 are SEHNR and FQNEAQ (reference sequence). Trimming removed 4 bases from V and 2 bases from J, with 15 bases in between. This CDR3 contains 15 residues. CDR3 loop: CASSSLHRVPYEQYF. The CDR3 DNA sequence: TGTGCCAGCAGCTCCCTTCACAGGGTCCCCTACGAGCAGTACTTC.

This chain links TRBV19 with TRBJ1-3; D remains ambiguous. Deletions cut 7 bases from V and 5 bases from J, with 12 bases between. Per germline, CDR1 LNHDA and CDR2 SQIVND (reference sequence). CDR3 length: 13 residues. CDR3 region: CASKREKRNTIYF. In DNA, the CDR3 is TGTGCCAGTAAAAGGGAGAAGCGAAACACCATATATTTT.

In regard to this clonotype: A read error is likely, as this CDR3 ends without the conserved phenylalanine or tryptophan. CDR3: CASSQGPLETQYL. In DNA form, the CDR3 reads TGTGCCAGCAGTCAGGGACCCCTCGAGACCCAGTACCTC. The V call is TRBV6-5, the J call TRBJ2-5; D possibly uses TRBD1 or TRBD2 (5 bases each). Germline CDR1 is MNHEY and CDR2 is SVGAGI. There are 13 residues in the CDR3. The V end was cut by 5 bases, the J end by 5 bases, with 12 bases between.

This chain uses TRBV7-2 with TRBJ1-5, with D possibly matching TRBD1 (5 bases). This CDR3 comprises 15 residues. The V gene's germline CDR1 is SGHTA and CDR2 FQGNSA. V lost 2 bases and J 5 bases, leaving 13 bases between the germline ends. CDR3 loop: CASSLFDRLDQPQHF. The CDR3 coding sequence is TGTGCCAGCAGCTTATTCGACAGACTGGATCAGCCCCAGCATTTT.

At least ten counts were recorded for this clonotype. J is TRBJ1-5 and V is TRBV29-1; tentative D call: TRBD1 (5 bases). The V end was cut by 4 bases, the J end by 7 bases, with 14 bases between. The CDR3 sequence is 13 residues long. Looked up from germline, CDR1 is SQVTM and CDR2 is ANQGSEA. CDR3 bases: TGCAGCGTTGTGGAGGGGATCCACCAGCCCCAGCATTTT. This gives the protein CSVVEGIHQPQHF.

V and J are TRBV9 and TRBJ1-1, with 7 bases fitting TRBD1. The junction had 5 bases not matched to a gene; V was cut back by 6 bases and J by 3 bases. CDR3 length: 13 residues. Germline V lookup: CDR1 SGDLS, CDR2 YYNGEE. The CDR3 bases are TGTGCCAGCAACCGACAGGGTGACACTGAAGCTTTCTTT. Amino acids: CASNRQGDTEAFF.

J is TRBJ1-4 and V is TRBV7-2; tentative D call: TRBD1 (5 bases). The V end lost 2 bases, the J end lost 11 bases, and 12 bases lay between the germline ends. CDR3 length: 13 residues. From germline, CDR1 is SGHTA and CDR2 FQGNSA. Here the CDR3 DNA reads TGTGCCAGCAGCTTACAAGGGGCAACCAAACTGTTTTTT. Translated, it gives CASSLQGATKLFF. Using reference TRBV7-2 and TRBJ1-4 for the parts outside the CDR3, the full variable domain is GAGVSQSPSNKVTEKGKDVELRCDPISGHTALYWYRQSLGQGLEFLIYFQGNSAPDKSGLPSDRFSAERTGGSVSTLTIQRTQQEDSAVYLCASSLQGATKLFFGSGTQLSVL.

This clonotype was picked up many times. The chain is built from TRBV7-6 and TRBJ1-1; D uncertain. CDR1 and CDR2 (germline): SGHVS, FNYEAQ. There are 14 residues in the CDR3. Trimming removed 4 bases from V and 3 bases from J, with 12 bases in between. The CDR3 DNA follows: TGTGCCAGCAGCTCCCAGGAGCACCACACTGAAGCTTTCTTT. Translation: CASSSQEHHTEAFF.

This chain joins TRBV25-1 and TRBJ2-7; 10 positions match TRBD2. The CDR3 is 15 residues long. The junction had 9 bases not matched to a gene; V was cut back by 5 bases and J by 5 bases. Germline V gives CDR1 MGHDK, CDR2 SYGVNS. CDR3: CASSSLAGDTNEQYF. CDR3 in DNA: TGTGCCAGCAGTTCGCTAGCGGGAGATACCAACGAGCAGTACTTC.

This clonotype was detected only a few times. V gene TRBV12-3 or TRBV12-4 combines with J gene TRBJ1-1; D ambiguous. This CDR3 has 11 residues. The V and J ends lost 8 bases and 5 bases respectively, with 9 bases between them. DNA for the CDR3: TGTGCCAGCCTACTTCGAACTGAAGCTTTCTTT. This gives the protein CASLLRTEAFF.

The CDR3, as DNA: TGTGCCACCAGCAGAGAGACGGGACAGAGCTCCTACGAGCAGTACTTC. Translating gives CATSRETGQSSYEQYF. The chain links TRBV15 to TRBJ2-7, with 7 bases aligning to TRBD1. V dropped 0 bases and J dropped 0; count of bases not matched to a gene: 5. The germline V gene encodes CDR1 LNHNV and CDR2 YYDKDF (reference sequence). The CDR3 spans 16 residues.

This chain joins TRBV2 and TRBJ2-2; 9 nucleotides align to TRBD2. CDR3 length equals 16 residues. Germline V gene lookup returns CDR1 SNHLY and CDR2 FYNNEI. V shed 6 bases and J 4 bases; nucleotides not matched to a gene: 9. CDR3 DNA sequence: TGTGCCAGCAGAGGAGTAGCGGGGGTACGCACCGGGGAGCTGTTTTTT. Translating gives CASRGVAGVRTGELFF.